These 12 T cell receptor beta chains were sequenced from one sample in a study of blood T cell repertoires in COVID-19. TCRdb keeps only in-frame clones here, not all; method: immunoSEQ multiplex PCR. The table has fewer than 130,000 clones, less than 75% seen once; the top ten hold more than 7.5%. The sequencing sample was made of peripheral blood. All receptors come from a woman aged 60-75 years with acute or convalescent COVID-19.

The V gene is TRBV5-1, the J gene TRBJ1-5, with TRBD1 matching over 8 bases. The J segment lost 7 bases and the V segment lost 5 bases, leaving 11 bases of the junction unmatched. The CDR3 spans 15 residues. Germline V gene data show CDR1 as SGHRS and CDR2 as YFSETQ. The CDR3 DNA reads TGCGCCAGCAGGTTAGGGACAGGCGGAAAACAGCCCCAGCATTTT. Amino acid sequence: CASRLGTGGKQPQHF.

The CDR3: CAWSPQGDEQFF. Here the CDR3 DNA reads TGTGCCTGGAGTCCCCAGGGGGATGAGCAGTTCTTC. The chain couples TRBV30 to TRBJ2-1; 7 bases are shared with TRBD1. The V gene end was trimmed by 2 bases and the J gene end by 8 bases; junction bases not matched to a gene: 3. Germline CDR1 is GTSNPN and CDR2 is SVGIG (reference sequence). The length of the CDR3 is 12 residues.

The CDR3 protein is CASSPNRGMIGQPQHF. The CDR3 DNA follows: TGTGCCAGCTCACCGAACAGGGGAATGATTGGGCAGCCCCAGCATTTT. The chain carries TRBV18 and TRBJ1-5; 7 nucleotides agree with TRBD1. Germline V CDR1 and CDR2: KGHSH, LQKENI. This CDR3 comprises 16 residues. The ends lost 3 bases at V and 7 bases at J; junction bases unmatched: 12.

This clone was detected once. This chain joins TRBV5-1 and TRBJ1-1; the D is unclear. The CDR3 sequence is 16 residues long. V was cut by 0 bases and J by 5 bases, with 17 bases left in between. Germline V gene lookup returns CDR1 SGHRS and CDR2 YFSETQ. DNA for the CDR3: TGCGCCAGCAGCTTGGGGTCACGGGGAGGTTTGACTGAAGCTTTCTTT. Translated, it gives CASSLGSRGGLTEAFF.

With regard to this clone: The sample holds other DNA sequences that translate to the same CDR3. The chain has TRBV6-2 or TRBV6-3 and TRBJ2-7; 7 nucleotides align to TRBD1. Germline V gives CDR1 MNHEY, CDR2 SVGEGT. Germline trimming cut 6 bases from V and 1 base from J; bases unmatched to any gene: 3. The CDR3 spans 13 residues. CDR3: CASSPDRSYEQYF. CDR3 DNA sequence: TGTGCCAGCAGCCCGGACAGGTCCTACGAGCAGTACTTC.

The chain uses TRBV19 and TRBJ1-5, with 9 bases aligning to TRBD1. This CDR3 comprises 18 residues. Germline trimming cut 1 base from V and 0 bases from J; bases unmatched to any gene: 7. CDR1 is LNHDA, CDR2 SQIVND, per germline (reference sequence). Written as DNA, the CDR3 is TGTGCCAGTAGTATAGGATACAGGGGGCTCTCTAGCAATCAGCCCCAGCATTTT. It translates to CASSIGYRGLSSNQPQHF.

The gene calls are TRBV6-2 or TRBV6-3 and TRBJ1-1; unclear D gene. Trimming took 5 bases from V and 0 from J, leaving 7 bases between them. The CDR3 totals 13 residues. Germline loops: CDR1 MNHEY, CDR2 SVGEGT. The CDR3 region has the DNA TGTGCCAGCAGTCGGAGGATGAACACTGAAGCTTTCTTT. Translated, it gives CASSRRMNTEAFF.

The rearrangement links TRBV2 to TRBJ1-5, with 8 bases aligning to TRBD1. Germline V lookup: CDR1 SNHLY, CDR2 FYNNEI. The CDR3 is 15 amino acids. With V trimmed by 4 bases and J by 4 bases, 6 bases remained unmatched. CDR3 amino acids: CASSVPGGGNQPQHF. The CDR3, as DNA: TGTGCCAGCAGTGTCCCAGGGGGCGGGAATCAGCCCCAGCATTTT.

This clone showed up just a few times. Other nucleotide sequences from this sample produce the same CDR3. The chain recombines TRBV6-5 with TRBJ2-2; no clear D. The CDR3 contains 13 residues. Trimming shortened V by 5 bases and J by 0 bases, and 4 bases separated the two germline ends. Germline V CDR1 and CDR2: MNHEY, SVGAGI. The CDR3 DNA reads as TGTGCCAGCAGTCCCACGAACACCGGGGAGCTGTTTTTT. It specifies CASSPTNTGELFF.

This clone was counted many times. The rearrangement links TRBV4-2 to TRBJ1-3; D is unresolved. The V gene's germline CDR1 is LGHNA and CDR2 YNFKEQ. The CDR3 spans 16 residues. Trimming pared 1 base from V and 0 bases from J, leaving 10 bases between. CDR3 DNA sequence: TGTGCCAGCAGCCAAGCTGGCCGGGACTCTGGAAACACCATATATTTT. It yields the protein CASSQAGRDSGNTIYF.

This chain joins TRBV7-2 and TRBJ2-7; D not resolved. The germline gives CDR1 SGHTA, CDR2 FQGNSA. This CDR3 has 14 residues. Trimming took 0 bases from V and 2 from J, leaving 8 bases between them. The CDR3 DNA reads TGTGCCAGCAGCTTAGCAACGGTAACCTACGAGCAGTACTTC. Protein sequence: CASSLATVTYEQYF.

This clone was seen ten or more times. The chain has TRBV9 and TRBJ2-6; D gene unclear. Germline assignment: CDR1 SGDLS and CDR2 YYNGEE. The germline V and J ends were trimmed by 3 bases and 3 bases, with 4 bases remaining between them. The CDR3 is made up of 13 amino acids. The CDR3 DNA is TGTGCCAGCAGCGCGAGTGGGGCCAACGTCCTGACTTTC. Protein product: CASSASGANVLTF.